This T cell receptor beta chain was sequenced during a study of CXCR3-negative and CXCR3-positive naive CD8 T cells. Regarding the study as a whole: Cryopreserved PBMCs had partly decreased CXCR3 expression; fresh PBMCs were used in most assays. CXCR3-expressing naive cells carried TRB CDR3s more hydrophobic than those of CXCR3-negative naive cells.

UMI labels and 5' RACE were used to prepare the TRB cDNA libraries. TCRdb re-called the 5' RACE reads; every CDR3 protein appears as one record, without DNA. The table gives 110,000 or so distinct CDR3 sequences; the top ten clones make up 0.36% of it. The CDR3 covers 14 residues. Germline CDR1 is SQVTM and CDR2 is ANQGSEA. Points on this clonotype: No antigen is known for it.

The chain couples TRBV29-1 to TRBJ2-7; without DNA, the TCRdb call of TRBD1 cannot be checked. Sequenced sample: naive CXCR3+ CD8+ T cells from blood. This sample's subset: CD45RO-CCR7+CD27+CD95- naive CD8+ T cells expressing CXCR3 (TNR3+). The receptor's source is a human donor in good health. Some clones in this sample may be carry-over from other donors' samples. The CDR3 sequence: CSAAGPQGAYEQYF.